The 23 T cell receptor beta chains below all came from one sample that was sequenced in a study of shared clonotypes between healthy human individuals. Generated by immunoSEQ multiplex PCR, the TCRdb table keeps only in-frame clones and is missing some. The repertoire consists of approximately 2.5 million clones, with over 85% occurring once and the leading ten covering around 0.14%. Source material: naive CD4+ T cells sorted from blood. This sample's subset: CD45RA+ positively selected. These receptors were collected from a man aged 18 to 30 in good health.

The rearrangement uses TRBV4-1 and TRBJ2-3; D call uncertain. V was trimmed by 5 bases and J by 3 bases, leaving 15 bases between them. The CDR3 sequence is 15 residues long. The germline gives CDR1 MGHRA, CDR2 YSYEKL. CDR3 loop: CASSFGLRKTDTQYF. The CDR3 nucleotides read TGCGCCAGCAGCTTCGGTCTTAGGAAGACAGATACGCAGTATTTT.

The chain recombines TRBV14 with TRBJ1-1; possibly TRBD1 for D (6 bases). This CDR3 contains 15 residues. The V end lost 2 bases, the J end lost 1 base, and 11 bases lay between the germline ends. CDR1 and CDR2 (germline): SGHDN, FVKESK. CDR3 bases: TGTGCCAGCAGCCAACGACAGGATTCGAACACTGAAGCTTTCTTT. This encodes CASSQRQDSNTEAFF.

The chain couples TRBV5-1 to TRBJ2-3, with TRBD2 matching over 10 bases. From germline, CDR1 is SGHRS and CDR2 YFSETQ. The CDR3 length is 18 residues. Losses at the gene ends were 0 bases for V and 4 bases for J; bases not matched to a gene: 11. DNA of the CDR3: TGCGCCAGCAGCTTGGAGGGCGAACTAGCGGGATTTCCAGATACGCAGTATTTT. It encodes CASSLEGELAGFPDTQYF.

This chain uses TRBV9 with TRBJ1-1; a weak D match, TRBD1 (5 bases). This CDR3 is built from 18 residues. Trimming stripped 4 bases from V and 3 bases from J, with 25 bases between. CDR1 is SGDLS and CDR2 is YYNGEE in the germline V gene. The CDR3 spells CASSSLFRDWGEDTEAFF. In DNA form, the CDR3 reads TGTGCCAGCAGCTCGTTATTCCGGGACTGGGGGGAGGACACTGAAGCTTTCTTT. Variable domain in full (rest from reference TRBV9 and TRBJ1-1): DSGVTQTPKHLITATGQRVTLRCSPRSGDLSVYWYQQSLDQGLQFLIQYYNGEERAKGNILERFSAQQFPDLHSELNLSSLELGDSALYFCASSSLFRDWGEDTEAFFGQGTRLTVV.

This rearrangement joins TRBV5-4 to TRBJ1-2; 7 bases match TRBD1. The length of the CDR3 is 13 residues. Trimming at V came to 5 bases and at J to 4 bases, leaving 5 bases not matched to a gene. Germline V gives CDR1 SGHNT, CDR2 YYREEE (reference sequence). The CDR3 nucleotides are TGTGCCAGCAGACGGGACAGCCTCTATGGCTACACCTTC. It translates to CASRRDSLYGYTF.

Points on this clone: Other DNA sequences within the sample encode an identical CDR3. CDR3: CASSLPGNYGYTF. The CDR3 DNA reads TGTGCCAGCAGCTTGCCGGGGAACTATGGCTACACCTTC. V and J are TRBV5-4 and TRBJ1-2, with D hard to call. Germline CDR1 and CDR2: SGHNT and YYREEE (reference sequence). CDR3 length: 13 amino acids. Trimming removed 1 base from V and 2 bases from J, with 6 bases in between.

A remark on this clone: At one of its ends the junction is not consistent with the germline gene, which may arise from a read error. V gene TRBV27 combines with J gene TRBJ1-4, with a possible D match to TRBD1 (5 bases). CDR3 size: 15 residues. From germline, CDR1 is MNHEY and CDR2 SMNVEV (reference sequence). CDR3 sequence: CASSLSGTYNEKLFF. The CDR3 DNA is TGTGCCAGCAGTCTATCCGGGACTTATAATGAAAAACTGTTTTTT.

A remark on this clone: Its ends do not fully match the called genes, so a read error is possible. The DNA for the CDR3 is TGTGCCAGCAGTATATCCGGGGTGAACACTGAAGCTTTCTTT. This codes for CASSISGVNTEAFF. The chain links TRBV27 to TRBJ1-1, with no clear D. CDR1 is MNHEY, CDR2 SMNVEV, per germline (reference sequence). CDR3 length equals 14 residues.

The rearrangement uses TRBV11-2 and TRBJ1-1; 7 nucleotides align to TRBD1. V trimming: 2 bases; J trimming: 0 bases; junction bases outside the gene matches: 6. The germline CDR1 and CDR2 sequences are SGHAT and FQNNGV. The CDR3 has 16 residues. The CDR3 DNA follows: TGTGCCAGCAGCTTAAGTCCAACAGGGGTGAACACTGAAGCTTTCTTT. It yields the protein CASSLSPTGVNTEAFF.

This chain uses TRBV10-3 with TRBJ2-3; D may be TRBD1 or TRBD2 (6 bases each). Germline lookup yields CDR1 ENHRY and CDR2 SYGVKD. The germline V and J ends were trimmed by 8 bases and 3 bases, with 15 bases remaining between them. The CDR3 totals 14 residues. In nucleotides, the CDR3 is TGTGCCATCGGGGGGCTCGTGGTAACAGATACGCAGTATTTT. This gives the protein CAIGGLVVTDTQYF.

The chain is built from TRBV19 and TRBJ2-7; 7 nucleotides match TRBD1. The CDR3 totals 15 residues. Germline trimming cut 6 bases from V and 3 bases from J; bases unmatched to any gene: 11. Germline V gene sequence: CDR1 LNHDA, CDR2 SQIVND (reference sequence). The CDR3 region is CASRDGTVKGYEQYF. CDR3 coding DNA: TGTGCCAGTAGGGACGGGACAGTTAAAGGCTACGAGCAGTACTTC.

This clone was observed once. This chain uses TRBV21-1 with TRBJ2-2; TRBD2 is taken as the D call from the table, unchecked against the DNA. TRBV21-1 is marked as a pseudogene. This CDR3 spans 15 amino acids. CDR3 in amino acids: CASSEGLAATGELFF. The CDR3, as DNA: TGTGCCAGCAGCGAAGGACTAGCGGCCACCGGGGAGCTGTTTTTT.

On this clone: At the DNA level, this CDR3 is encoded by other sequences in the same sample as well. V and J are TRBV7-2 and TRBJ1-1; 11 bases are shared with TRBD1. After removal of 5 bases from V and 5 bases from J, the junction contained 7 bases not matched to a gene. Per germline, CDR1 SGHTA and CDR2 FQGNSA. The length of the CDR3 is 15 residues. CDR3 region: CASSLGQGAGTEAFF. The DNA of the CDR3 is TGTGCCAGCAGCCTAGGACAGGGGGCTGGAACTGAAGCTTTCTTT.

The chain links TRBV7-3 to TRBJ1-1; TRBD1 agrees at 8 bases. This CDR3 spans 13 amino acids. Unmatched junction bases numbered 7, after V lost 4 bases and J lost 9 bases. CDR1 SGHTA and CDR2 FQGTGA come from the germline V gene. CDR3 sequence (DNA): TGTGCCAGCAGCTCTCCGGGACAGGTCAAAGCTTTCTTT. Translating it yields CASSSPGQVKAFF.

This clone showed up just once. The rearrangement links TRBV7-9 to TRBJ1-3, with D tentatively TRBD1 (5 bases). Germline V gives CDR1 SEHNR, CDR2 FQNEAQ (reference sequence). CDR3 length: 17 residues. Trimming removed 5 bases at V and 5 bases at J, with 22 bases between. The CDR3 loop is CASSRGAGREGRNTIYF. CDR3 sequence (DNA): TGTGCCAGCAGCCGCGGGGCCGGGCGGGAAGGTAGAAACACCATATATTTT.

The chain has TRBV14 and TRBJ1-5; the match to TRBD1 covers 8 bases. The J segment lost 0 bases and the V segment lost 0 bases, leaving 10 bases of the junction unmatched. CDR1 is SGHDN, CDR2 FVKESK, per germline. This CDR3 has 19 residues. The CDR3 reads CASSQDGQGAVYSNQPQHF. For the CDR3, the DNA is TGTGCCAGCAGCCAAGATGGGCAGGGGGCGGTTTATAGCAATCAGCCCCAGCATTTT.

A word on this clone: This CDR3 is also generated by other DNA sequences in the sample. The chain joins TRBV4-3 to TRBJ1-4; TRBD1 is a possible D gene (5 bases). The V gene lost 0 bases and the J gene lost 2 bases, with 7 bases spanning the gap. The CDR3 runs to 15 residues. Germline CDR1 is LGHNA and CDR2 is YSLEER. CDR3 sequence reads: CASSQEGTTNEKLFF. The CDR3, as DNA: TGCGCCAGCAGCCAAGAAGGGACCACTAATGAAAAACTGTTTTTT.

V and J are TRBV27 and TRBJ2-5; TRBD1 agrees at 7 bases. The J segment lost 7 bases and the V segment lost 0 bases, leaving 2 bases of the junction unmatched. The CDR3 totals 13 residues. Germline assignment: CDR1 MNHEY and CDR2 SMNVEV (reference sequence). The CDR3 loop is CASSLSGGGTQYF. CDR3 nucleotides: TGTGCCAGCAGTTTATCAGGGGGCGGGACCCAGTACTTC.

V usage is TRBV11-2 and J usage is TRBJ2-7; 13 bases are a match to TRBD2. V trimming: 0 bases; J trimming: 1 base; junction bases outside the gene matches: 12. CDR1 SGHAT and CDR2 FQNNGV come from the germline V gene. The CDR3 runs 20 residues. CDR3 DNA: TGTGCCAGCAGCTTAGACTCGACTAGCGGGGGGCCTAAAATTTCCTACGAGCAGTACTTC. Encoded protein: CASSLDSTSGGPKISYEQYF. The full variable domain, with the rest looked up from reference TRBV11-2 and TRBJ2-7, is EAGVAQSPRYKIIEKRQSVAFWCNPISGHATLYWYQQILGQGPKLLIQFQNNGVVDDSQLPKDRFSAERLKGVDSTLKIQPAKLEDSAVYLCASSLDSTSGGPKISYEQYFGPGTRLTVT.

The V and J genes are TRBV18 and TRBJ1-6; TRBD1 matches 9 bases. Germline V CDR1 and CDR2: KGHSH, LQKENI. CDR3 length equals 14 residues. V lost 4 bases to trimming and J lost 5 bases; unmatched junction nucleotides: 0. CDR3 sequence: CASSRDRDNSPLHF. CDR3 in DNA: TGTGCCAGCTCACGGGACAGGGATAATTCACCCCTCCACTTT.

This clone was observed a handful of times. The rearrangement uses TRBV27 and TRBJ1-1; D is uncertain. CDR3 length: 14 residues. V lost 2 bases and J lost 1, with 8 bases in between. Per germline, CDR1 MNHEY and CDR2 SMNVEV (reference sequence). CDR3 region: CASSLISGNTEAFF. In nucleotides, the CDR3 is TGTGCCAGCAGTTTAATAAGCGGGAACACTGAAGCTTTCTTT.

The V call is TRBV6-1, the J call TRBJ2-3, with D unclear. The germline V and J ends were trimmed by 7 bases and 5 bases, with 10 bases remaining between them. Germline CDR1 is MNHNS and CDR2 is SASEGT. The CDR3 has 12 residues. The CDR3: CASTYPIDTQYF. CDR3 DNA sequence: TGTGCCAGCACCTATCCCATAGATACGCAGTATTTT.

This sequence joins TRBV11-2 and TRBJ2-5; D unclear. The CDR3 contains 13 residues. V was pared by 6 bases and J by 4 bases, with 12 bases between. Germline V gene lookup returns CDR1 SGHAT and CDR2 FQNNGV. CDR3 nucleotide sequence: TGTGCCAGCAGATATGGGGTAACAGAGACCCAGTACTTC. Its translation is CASRYGVTETQYF.